The 5 T cell receptor beta chains below were found in one sample sequenced in a study of shared clonotypes between healthy human individuals. The protocol was immunoSEQ multiplex PCR, while the TCRdb copy is restricted to in-frame clones and leaves out a portion. The sample lists a few million clones; approximately 90% were seen once. The sample taken for sequencing was naive CD4+ T cells sorted from blood. Subset given: CD45RA+ positively selected. These receptors were collected from a man aged 18-30 years in good health.

The chain joins TRBV5-4 to TRBJ1-2; 11 nucleotides align to TRBD1. CDR3 length equals 16 residues. The trim removed 4 bases at V and 1 base at J, leaving 6 bases unmatched. Germline assignment: CDR1 SGHNT and CDR2 YYREEE (reference sequence). CDR3 in amino acids: CASSTLGTGGNYGYTF. The DNA for the CDR3 is TGTGCCAGCAGCACCCTGGGGACAGGGGGTAACTATGGCTACACCTTC. Supplemented by reference TRBV5-4 and TRBJ1-2, the full variable domain reads ETGVTQSPTHLIKTRGQQVTLRCSSQSGHNTVSWYQQALGQGPQFIFQYYREEENGRGNFPPRFSGLQFPNYSSELNVNALELDDSALYLCASSTLGTGGNYGYTFGSGTRLTVV.

The chain carries TRBV7-2 and TRBJ2-3, with TRBD2 matching 12 bases. The germline V gene has CDR1 SGHTA and CDR2 FQGNSA. The CDR3 length is 15 residues. V trimming: 5 bases; J trimming: 1 base; junction bases outside the gene matches: 1. The CDR3 region has the DNA TGTGCCAGCAGCCGGACTAGCGGGGGCACAGATACGCAGTATTTT. It encodes CASSRTSGGTDTQYF.

The V call is TRBV27, the J call TRBJ1-6, with 10 bases aligning to TRBD1. CDR1 is MNHEY, CDR2 SMNVEV, per germline (reference sequence). Trimming removed 5 bases from V and 9 bases from J; junction bases left unmatched: 10. The CDR3 covers 16 residues. The CDR3 sequence is CASSARQGALGSPLHF. The DNA of the CDR3 is TGTGCCAGCAGTGCCCGACAGGGGGCCCTTGGTTCACCCCTCCACTTT.

V is TRBV15 and J is TRBJ1-6; TRBD1 agrees at 7 bases. This CDR3 region has 16 residues. The germline V gene encodes CDR1 LNHNV and CDR2 YYDKDF (reference sequence). Trimming removed 3 bases from V and 10 bases from J; junction bases left unmatched: 12. CDR3 nucleotides: TGTGCCACCAGCAGGGGTTCTCAGGGGGTCAAGTCACCCCTCCACTTT. Amino acid sequence: CATSRGSQGVKSPLHF.

This clone was seen only a few times. In the same sample, other DNA sequences code for this CDR3. The V and J genes are TRBV5-1 and TRBJ1-2, with D tentatively TRBD1 (5 bases). V lost 4 bases and J 2 bases, leaving 12 bases between the germline ends. The CDR3 loop spans 14 amino acids. The germline V gene encodes CDR1 SGHRS and CDR2 YFSETQ. The chain's CDR3 is CASSTGTANYGYTF. CDR3 DNA sequence: TGCGCCAGCAGCACGGGGACGGCGAACTATGGCTACACCTTC.